The source of this TCR beta chain is a study of T cells in women clearing cervical HPV infection (dated by TCRdb to 2017 to 2018). About the study as a whole: Cases were some 26 women with histologically confirmed HPV16-related CIN3 or worse, including a couple of invasive cancers. A median age of approximately 30 years was observed in cases versus approximately 40 in controls, and no significant differences in baseline characteristics were found. The parent cohort enrolled 8,500 to 13,000 women aged 18 or older in Guanacaste, Costa Rica, during about 1992 to 1994 and followed them for around 7 years. As quality controls, five blinded duplicates were added to each group, bringing the total to roughly 60 samples made up of around 50 participants and 10 or so replicates. Case blood was taken at the visit when the lesion was first identified, whereas control blood was taken when infection was no longer detected. The controls were 25 or so women whose single incident HPV16 infection cleared within 12 months with no development of precancer or cancer. For cases, the median interval between lesion detection and blood sampling was roughly 150 days, with an interquartile range of roughly 90 to 230 days. The exploratory proof-of-principle case-control study was nested within the Guanacaste HPV Natural History Study in Costa Rica and compared TCR repertoires across cervical HPV16 outcomes. Since HLA typing was available for only a few women, HLA type could not be ruled out as a confounder. Cases were matched to controls by age within five years and by the year the sample was collected. Points the paper makes about the study in general: TRBV6-7 relative abundance was lower in cases than in controls (approximately 0.1% versus 0.16%; Bonferroni P = 0.0008). Significantly higher TCR repertoire richness was observed in CIN3+ cases than in controls across sequencing depths, whereas no difference in evenness was found. Because the number of T cells per sample was unknown, the richness differences could reflect varying T-cell content rather than repertoire biology. The cross-sectional design could not show whether the associations came before the infection or were a result of it, and neither effector/memory subsets nor HPV-specific T cells were isolated. Random forest classifiers combining richness and V gene abundances distinguished cases from controls with an estimated AUC of less than 0.9.

A remark on this clone: What antigen it recognizes has not been identified. The CDR3 is cut off 3 residues early in the read; its end comes from the germline J gene. Distinct nucleotide sequences in the sample also encode this CDR3.

From its cysteine to its phenylalanine, the CDR3 spans 14 amino acids. The CDR3 was read in part: 33 bases, with the frame set at base 1. According to the germline V gene, CDR1 reads SGHVS and CDR2 reads FNYEAQ. TCR beta CDR3 regions were amplified by multiplex PCR using the immunoSEQ assay from an average of around 1.2 ug genomic DNA per sample. The assay corrected primer bias using a complete synthetic TCR repertoire to establish an amplification baseline. The amplicons were sequenced on the Illumina platform. The paper's processing steps were these. Sequence errors were corrected by clustering with frequency ratios and a modified nearest-neighbor algorithm, and the sequences were then analyzed in the immunoSEQ Analyzer using IMGT gene definitions. At each rarefaction depth, TCR richness and evenness were averaged over 20 rarefaction repeats, and samples with fewer sequences than the depth were excluded. Relative abundances of V, D and J genes were compared between groups using Wilcoxon rank sum tests, with FDR correction applied. An intraclass correlation of approximately 96% for TCR richness and an average of around 76% across 65 or so gene segments were obtained from the blinded duplicates. This immuneACCESS table, as held by TCRdb, lists in-frame sequences with V and J called but not all clones. Of the missing ones, under half trace to an unresolved V gene in checked studies; the others have no known cause. D and trimming were read from the DNA, whereas the V and J calls and clone size are those reported in that table. The table held for this sample gives around 19,000 clones. The ten largest clones represent around 5% of the sample.

Every participant had a single incident cervical HPV16 infection, and prevalent HPV16 infections were excluded. Cervical HPV DNA was detected with MY09/MY11 PCR, and genotyping was done by dot-blot hybridization. Approximately 16 mL of heparinized blood were centrifuged, and the buffy coat was split into aliquots, frozen at -30 degrees C, and then kept at -80 degrees C. QIAGEN kits were used to extract genomic DNA from buffy coat specimens. The chain employs TRBV7-6 and TRBJ1-2; 7 middle bases align to TRBD1. The sequence derives from a woman between 18 and 69 years old with a cervical HPV16 infection that either progressed to CIN3+ or cleared (not recorded which). Material for sequencing was blood buffy coat. The CDR3 has the sequence CASSWGQLTDTYTF. The sequenced CDR3 bases are TGTGCCAGCAGCTGGGGACAGCTTACAGATACA.